The clone carrying this T cell receptor beta chain was seen more than once but under ten times. An end of the junction does not agree with germline; a read error may underlie this. This record comes from a study of sequential checkpoint blockade in melanoma. Study-wide context: Arm A got nivolumab then ipilimumab; arm B the reverse, 1:1.

The CDR3 covers 15 residues. Germline V lookup: CDR1 KGHSH, CDR2 LQKENI. Sequencing used immunoSEQ multiplex PCR; TCRdb keeps in-frame clones, though not all of them. Seen here are 25,000 to 30,000 clones, about three quarters observed once, and the top ten hold more than 20%. Treatment here: randomized to nivolumab then ipilimumab (arm A) or the reverse (arm B). Patients had received no earlier DNA-damaging chemotherapy. The material sequenced was CD8+ T cells sorted from blood (inferred from file names), taken from a patient given nivolumab and ipilimumab in sequence. The receptor was isolated from a human donor with melanoma. The chain combines TRBV18 with TRBJ2-5; D perhaps matches TRBD1 (7 bases). In nucleotides, the CDR3 is TGTGCCAGCTCGCCACGCGGGACAGTTCAAGAGACCCAGTACTTC. As protein: CASSPRGTVQETQYF.